Listed here is a single T cell receptor beta chain. Its antigen is currently not known. Nothing much larger sits one base from this clone, and base qualities are not available. These data come from a study of blood T cell repertoires in COVID-19 (dated by TCRdb to 2018 to 2021). As for the study more broadly: Collaborator samples came from the United States, Italy and Spain and covered acute and convalescent phases of COVID-19. HLA class I and class II types, where available, came from metadata supplied by the sample provider rather than from assay-based typing. Deeply sampled blood TCRbeta repertoires from subjects exposed to, actively infected with, or recovered from COVID-19 were included in the dataset. The samples were drawn from the first 160 participants of the ongoing ImmuneRACE study and from over 950 subjects provided by 6 global collaborators. The sample metadata nearly always contained a de-identified subject ID, COVID-19 status, age in years and sex. The material from the prospective study consisted of cDNA or gDNA derived from T cells, B-cell-depleted T cells, or PBMCs. The repertoires were made available in a free public database intended to serve as a resource for research on the immune response to SARS-CoV-2. Results and caveats for the whole study, not just this receptor: How much clinical and demographic metadata was included differed by source and by participant, and the metadata was provided uncurated.

The immunoSEQ Assay, a bias-controlled multiplex PCR, was used to amplify TCRbeta CDR3 regions from genomic DNA. The published analysis was carried out like this. Nucleated cell counts per sample were estimated from amplification of reference gene primers within the assay. To quantify the absolute abundance of each unique TCRbeta CDR3 rearrangement, sequence reads were collapsed and filtered. For each sample, productive Simpson clonality was calculated by taking the square root of Simpson's diversity index across productive rearrangements. TCRdb provides this immuneACCESS table in a form limited to in-frame rearrangements. Some clones are lacking; in checked studies, under half of them reflect an unresolved V gene, and why the rest are absent is not known. V, J and clone size are taken as reported in that table, and D and trimming were inferred from the DNA itself. The sample data list some 65,000 clones, and around 80% of these were observed just once. The leading ten clones occupy over 7.5% of the sample.

According to the germline V gene (reference sequence), CDR1 reads LNHNV and CDR2 reads YYDKDF. The CDR3 has 15 amino acids, counting the end cysteine and phenylalanine. Here the CDR3 DNA is all that survives: 45 bases in frame from base 1. V is pruned by 3 bases and J by 3 bases, leaving 4 bases of the junction without a gene match. Collaborating institutions collected whole blood in K2EDTA tubes following their own protocols. For TCRbeta analysis, collaborators shipped samples in one of three forms: frozen whole blood, isolated PBMCs, or DNA extracted from either of those sample types. The source of this sequence is a human donor in a cohort sampled during active COVID-19. The chain was built from TRBV15 and TRBJ1-4; the central 7 bases match TRBD1. What was sequenced was peripheral blood. The bases read TGTGCCACCAGCAGCTACAGGGGTGCTAATGAAAAACTGTTTTTT. Its amino acids are CATSSYRGANEKLFF.